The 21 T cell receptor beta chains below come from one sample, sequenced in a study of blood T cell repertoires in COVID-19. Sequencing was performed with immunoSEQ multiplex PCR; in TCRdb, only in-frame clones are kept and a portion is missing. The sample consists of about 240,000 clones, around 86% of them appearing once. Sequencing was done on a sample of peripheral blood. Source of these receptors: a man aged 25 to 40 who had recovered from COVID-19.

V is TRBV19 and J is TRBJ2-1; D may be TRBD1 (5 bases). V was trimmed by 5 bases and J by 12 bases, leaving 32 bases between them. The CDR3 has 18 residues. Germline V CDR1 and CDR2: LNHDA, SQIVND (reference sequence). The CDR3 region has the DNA TGTGCCAGTAGTCTCGAATCAGGGCGCGCGCGCCCGCACCTCACGCAGTTCTTC. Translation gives CASSLESGRARPHLTQFF.

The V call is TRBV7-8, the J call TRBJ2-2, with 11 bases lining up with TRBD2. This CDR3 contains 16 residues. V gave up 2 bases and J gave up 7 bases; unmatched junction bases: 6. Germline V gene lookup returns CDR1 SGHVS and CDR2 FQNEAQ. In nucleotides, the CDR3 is TGTGCCAGCAGCTTAACGACTAGCGGGGCGGGCGGGGAGCTGTTTTTT. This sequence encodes CASSLTTSGAGGELFF.

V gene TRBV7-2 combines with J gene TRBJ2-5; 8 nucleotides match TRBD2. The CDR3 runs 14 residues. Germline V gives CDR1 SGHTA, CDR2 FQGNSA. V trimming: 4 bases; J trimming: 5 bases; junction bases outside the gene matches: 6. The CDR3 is CASSSGLAGETQYF. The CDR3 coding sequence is TGTGCCAGCAGCTCCGGACTAGCAGGGGAGACCCAGTACTTC.

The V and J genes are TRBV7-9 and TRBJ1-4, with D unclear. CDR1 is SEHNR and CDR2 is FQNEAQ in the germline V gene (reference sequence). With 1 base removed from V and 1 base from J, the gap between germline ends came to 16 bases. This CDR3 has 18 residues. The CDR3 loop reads CASSLGYVPLGTNEKLFF. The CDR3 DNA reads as TGTGCCAGCAGCTTAGGGTACGTCCCCCTCGGAACTAATGAAAAACTGTTTTTT.

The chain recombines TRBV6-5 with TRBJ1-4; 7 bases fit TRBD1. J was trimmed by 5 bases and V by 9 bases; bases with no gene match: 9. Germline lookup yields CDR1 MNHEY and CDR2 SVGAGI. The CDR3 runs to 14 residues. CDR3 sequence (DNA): TGTGCCAGTACGGACAGGCGAGGGAATGAAAAACTGTTTTTT. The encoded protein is CASTDRRGNEKLFF.

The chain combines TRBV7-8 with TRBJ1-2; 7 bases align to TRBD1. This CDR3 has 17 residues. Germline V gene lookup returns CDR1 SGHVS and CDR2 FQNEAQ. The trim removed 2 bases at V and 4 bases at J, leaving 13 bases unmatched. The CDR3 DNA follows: TGTGCCAGCAGCTTAAAGGGGGCTCCTCGTCATCCCTATGGCTACACCTTC. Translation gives CASSLKGAPRHPYGYTF.

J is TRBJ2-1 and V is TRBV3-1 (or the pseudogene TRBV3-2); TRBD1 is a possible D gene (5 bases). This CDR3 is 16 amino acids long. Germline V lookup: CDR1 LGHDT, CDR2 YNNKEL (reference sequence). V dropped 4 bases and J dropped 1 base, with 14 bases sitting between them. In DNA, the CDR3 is TGTGCCAGCAGCCCCCTCGTACAGGTTTCCTACAATGAGCAGTTCTTC. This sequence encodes CASSPLVQVSYNEQFF.

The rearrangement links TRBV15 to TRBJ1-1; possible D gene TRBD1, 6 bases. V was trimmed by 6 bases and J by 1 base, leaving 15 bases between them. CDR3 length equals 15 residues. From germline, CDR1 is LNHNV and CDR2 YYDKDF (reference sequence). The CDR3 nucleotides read TGTGCCACCAGGACGGGGGGGGCCGGGAACACTGAAGCTTTCTTT. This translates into CATRTGGAGNTEAFF.

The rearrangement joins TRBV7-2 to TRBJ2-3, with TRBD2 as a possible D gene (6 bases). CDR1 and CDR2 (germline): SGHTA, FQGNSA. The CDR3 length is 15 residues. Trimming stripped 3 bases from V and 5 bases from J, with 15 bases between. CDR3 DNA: TGTGCCAGCAGCTTGGGGGGACTGGAAATAGATACGCAGTATTTT. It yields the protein CASSLGGLEIDTQYF.

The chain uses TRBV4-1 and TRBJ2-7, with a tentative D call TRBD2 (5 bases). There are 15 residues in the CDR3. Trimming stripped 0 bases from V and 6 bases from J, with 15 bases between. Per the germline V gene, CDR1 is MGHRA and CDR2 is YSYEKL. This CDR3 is CASSQDGTGGFEQYF. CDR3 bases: TGCGCCAGCAGCCAAGACGGCACGGGCGGGTTCGAGCAGTACTTC.

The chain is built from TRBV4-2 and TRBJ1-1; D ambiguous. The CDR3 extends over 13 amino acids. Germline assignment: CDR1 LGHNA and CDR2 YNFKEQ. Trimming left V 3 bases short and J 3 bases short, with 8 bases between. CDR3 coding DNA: TGTGCCAGCAGCCAGGGGAGGGACACTGAAGCTTTCTTT. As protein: CASSQGRDTEAFF.

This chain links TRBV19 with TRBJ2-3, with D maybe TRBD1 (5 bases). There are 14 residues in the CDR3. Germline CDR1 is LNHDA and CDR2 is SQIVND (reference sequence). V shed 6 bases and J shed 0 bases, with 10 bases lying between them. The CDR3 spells CASRMGPSTDTQYF. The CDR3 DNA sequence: TGTGCCAGTAGGATGGGGCCTAGCACAGATACGCAGTATTTT. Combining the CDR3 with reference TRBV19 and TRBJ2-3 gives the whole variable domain DGGITQSPKYLFRKEGQNVTLSCEQNLNHDAMYWYRQDPGQGLRLIYYSQIVNDFQKGDIAEGYSVSREKKESFPLTVTSAQKNPTAFYLCASRMGPSTDTQYFGPGTRLTVL.

The DNA of the CDR3 is TGTGCCAGCAGCTTGGACGGGTCGAGCTCCTACGAGCAGTACGTC. This encodes CASSLDGSSSYEQYV. This sequence joins TRBV5-5 and TRBJ2-7; D uncertain. Germline V CDR1 and CDR2: SGHKS, YYEKEE (reference sequence). The CDR3 sequence is 15 residues long. V was pared by 0 bases and J by 0 bases, with 10 bases between.

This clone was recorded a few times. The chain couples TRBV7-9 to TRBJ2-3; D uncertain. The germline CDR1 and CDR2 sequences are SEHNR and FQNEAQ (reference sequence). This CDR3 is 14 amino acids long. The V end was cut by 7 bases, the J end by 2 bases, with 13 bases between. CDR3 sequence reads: CASTPSEFTDTQYF. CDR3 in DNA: TGTGCCAGCACCCCATCGGAGTTCACAGATACGCAGTATTTT.

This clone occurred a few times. The CDR3 spells CASSYDGNDGPLHF. The CDR3 DNA reads as TGTGCCAGCAGTTATGACGGGAACGACGGACCCCTCCACTTT. This chain connects TRBV6-5 to TRBJ1-6; no clear D. Looked up from germline, CDR1 is MNHEY and CDR2 is SVGAGI. The ends were cut back, 3 bases at V and 12 bases at J, with 15 bases in the middle. There are 14 residues in the CDR3.

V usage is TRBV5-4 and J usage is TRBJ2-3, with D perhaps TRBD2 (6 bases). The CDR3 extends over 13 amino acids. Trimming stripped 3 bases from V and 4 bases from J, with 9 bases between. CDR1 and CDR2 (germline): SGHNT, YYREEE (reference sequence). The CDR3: CASSWGGSDTQYF. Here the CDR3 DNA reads TGTGCCAGCAGCTGGGGAGGTTCAGATACGCAGTATTTT.

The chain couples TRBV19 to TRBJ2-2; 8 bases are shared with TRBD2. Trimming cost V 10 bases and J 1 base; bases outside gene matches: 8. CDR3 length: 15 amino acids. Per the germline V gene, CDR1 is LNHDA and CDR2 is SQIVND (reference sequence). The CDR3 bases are TGTGCCACCGGGGGGGAGCGGGGGAACACCGGGGAGCTGTTTTTT. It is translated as CATGGERGNTGELFF.

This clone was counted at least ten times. In nucleotides, the CDR3 is TGTGCCAGCAGCCCCCAAAGCGGGGGGTACAATGAGCAGTTCTTC. It translates to CASSPQSGGYNEQFF. The chain combines TRBV7-2 with TRBJ2-1; 9 nucleotides agree with TRBD2. Per germline, CDR1 SGHTA and CDR2 FQGNSA. Trimming at V came to 5 bases and at J to 4 bases, leaving 6 bases not matched to a gene. The CDR3 loop spans 15 amino acids.

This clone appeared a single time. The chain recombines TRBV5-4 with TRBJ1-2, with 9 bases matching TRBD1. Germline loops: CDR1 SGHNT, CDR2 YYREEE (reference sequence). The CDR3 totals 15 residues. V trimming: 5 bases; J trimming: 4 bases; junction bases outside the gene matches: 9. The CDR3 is CASSLQGARAYGYTF. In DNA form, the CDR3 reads TGTGCCAGCAGTTTACAGGGGGCGCGGGCCTATGGCTACACCTTC.

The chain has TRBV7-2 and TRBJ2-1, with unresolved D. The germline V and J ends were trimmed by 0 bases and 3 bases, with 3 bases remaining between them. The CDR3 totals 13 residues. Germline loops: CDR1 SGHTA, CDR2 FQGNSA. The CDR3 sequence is CASSLAHYNEQFF. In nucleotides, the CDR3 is TGTGCCAGCAGCTTAGCCCACTACAATGAGCAGTTCTTC.

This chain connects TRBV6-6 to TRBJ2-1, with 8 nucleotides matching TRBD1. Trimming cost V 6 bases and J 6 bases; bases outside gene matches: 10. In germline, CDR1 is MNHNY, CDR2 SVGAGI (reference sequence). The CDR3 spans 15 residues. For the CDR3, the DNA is TGTGCCAGCAGCCATCCGACAGGGGCCAGCAATGAGCAGTTCTTC. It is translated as CASSHPTGASNEQFF.